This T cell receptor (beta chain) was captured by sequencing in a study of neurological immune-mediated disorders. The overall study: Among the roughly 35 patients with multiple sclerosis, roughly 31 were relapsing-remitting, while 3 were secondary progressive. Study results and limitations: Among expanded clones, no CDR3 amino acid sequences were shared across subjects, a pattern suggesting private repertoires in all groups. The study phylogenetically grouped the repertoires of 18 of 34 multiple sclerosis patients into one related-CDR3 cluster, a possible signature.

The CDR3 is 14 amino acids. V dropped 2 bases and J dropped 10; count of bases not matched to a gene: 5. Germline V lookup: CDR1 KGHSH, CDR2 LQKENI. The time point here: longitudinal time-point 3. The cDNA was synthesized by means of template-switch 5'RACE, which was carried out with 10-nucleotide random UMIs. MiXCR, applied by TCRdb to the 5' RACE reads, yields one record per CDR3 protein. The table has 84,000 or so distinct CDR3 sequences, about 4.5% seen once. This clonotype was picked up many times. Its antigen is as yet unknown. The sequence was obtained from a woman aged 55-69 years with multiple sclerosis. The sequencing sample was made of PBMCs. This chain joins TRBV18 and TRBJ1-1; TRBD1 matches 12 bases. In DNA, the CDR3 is TGTGCCAGCTCACCAACTGGGACAGGGGGCCTAGCTTTCTTT. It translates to CASSPTGTGGLAFF.